This T cell receptor (beta chain) was documented in a study of blood T cell repertoires in COVID-19. Study information: Acute and convalescent COVID-19 specimens originated in the United States, Italy and Spain. T cells, B-cell-depleted T cells, or PBMCs provided the cDNA or gDNA that served as material.

Original data processing: For nucleated cells, counts were estimated from reference gene primer amplification. Some clones are missing from TCRdb's copy, which holds only in-frame ones; the method was immunoSEQ multiplex PCR. V and J calls and clone size come straight from that table; D and trimming were deduced from the DNA. The profile covers approximately 50,000 clones, with 90% appearing a single time and 3.5% to 5% taken by the ten largest. This CDR3 has 16 amino acids. Germline values: CDR1 SGHDT, CDR2 YYEEEE. V lost 4 bases and J lost 6; bases outside the gene matches: 7. The sequenced sample was peripheral blood. The origin of this receptor is a human donor in a cohort sampled during active COVID-19. The genes are TRBV5-6 and TRBJ2-2, with 12 bases that match TRBD2. CDR3 DNA sequence: TGTGCCAGCAGCCCCGGACTAGCGGGAATGGCCGGGGAGCTGTTTTTT. This gives the protein CASSPGLAGMAGELFF. The variable domain in full, with the rest retrieved from reference TRBV5-6 and TRBJ2-2, is DAGVTQSPTHLIKTRGQQVTLRCSPKSGHDTVSWYQQALGQGPQFIFQYYEEEERQRGNFPDRFSGHQFPNYSSELNVNALLLGDSALYLCASSPGLAGMAGELFFGEGSRLTVL.